The 19 T cell receptor beta chains presented below share a single source sample, sequenced in a study of T-cell memory formation after mild COVID-19. TCRdb called the 5' RACE reads again in MiXCR, with one record for every CDR3 protein. The sample contains 550,000 to 700,000 distinct CDR3 sequences, 15% to 20% of which appear only once. Sequenced sample: PBMCs or a T cell subset sorted from them (not recorded which). These TCRs come from an adult woman who had mild COVID-19 (a few samples of this study predate the infection). Cell type and time point are not known.

The rearrangement joins TRBV7-9 to TRBJ1-1; D unclear. The CDR3 totals 13 residues. Per the germline V gene, CDR1 is SEHNR and CDR2 is FQNEAQ (reference sequence). Trimming pared 1 base from V and 8 bases from J, leaving 11 bases between. The CDR3, as DNA: TGTGCCAGCAGCTTAGTGATCGAGGCGGAAGCTTTCTTT. Amino acid sequence: CASSLVIEAEAFF.

This clonotype was observed a few times. The V and J genes are TRBV19 and TRBJ1-1, with a possible D match to TRBD1 (5 bases). The CDR3 extends over 13 amino acids. The V end was cut by 5 bases, the J end by 5 bases, with 12 bases between. Germline V lookup: CDR1 LNHDA, CDR2 SQIVND (reference sequence). The CDR3 DNA is TGTGCCAGTAGTCCCAGACAGAGGACTGAAGCTTTCTTT. This gives the protein CASSPRQRTEAFF.

The sample holds a few counts of this clonotype. The rearrangement uses TRBV9 and TRBJ2-3; the match to TRBD2 covers 8 bases. CDR3 size: 16 residues. Trimming cost V 0 bases and J 2 bases; bases outside gene matches: 5. The germline V gene encodes CDR1 SGDLS and CDR2 YYNGEE. CDR3 DNA: TGTGCCAGCAGCGTAGTCGGCGGGGGGACCACAGATACGCAGTATTTT. It codes for CASSVVGGGTTDTQYF. Combining the CDR3 with reference TRBV9 and TRBJ2-3 gives the whole variable domain DSGVTQTPKHLITATGQRVTLRCSPRSGDLSVYWYQQSLDQGLQFLIQYYNGEERAKGNILERFSAQQFPDLHSELNLSSLELGDSALYFCASSVVGGGTTDTQYFGPGTRLTVL.

The V gene is TRBV20-1, the J gene TRBJ2-7; 10 nucleotides line up with TRBD1. Trimming took 2 bases from V and 6 from J; bases not matched to a gene: 7. Germline lookup yields CDR1 DFQATT and CDR2 SNEGSKA (reference sequence). The CDR3 spans 14 residues. The CDR3 sequence: CSARTGTGAAEQYF. The CDR3 nucleotides read TGCAGTGCTAGAACCGGGACAGGGGCGGCCGAGCAGTACTTC.

This clonotype was seen ten or more times. This sequence joins TRBV6-5 and TRBJ2-7; D uncertain. The germline V gene encodes CDR1 MNHEY and CDR2 SVGAGI. CDR3 length equals 15 residues. Trimming cost V 2 bases and J 0 bases, with 11 bases left between them. Here the CDR3 reads CASSYAYGDSYEQYF. The CDR3 coding sequence is TGTGCCAGCAGTTACGCGTACGGCGACTCCTACGAGCAGTACTTC.

Concerning this clonotype itself: A much larger clonotype is one base distant, so this may be a read error. The chain uses TRBV7-6 and TRBJ2-2; 11 nucleotides align to TRBD2. The CDR3 has 15 residues. Germline loops: CDR1 SGHVS, CDR2 FNYEAQ. Trimming cost V 5 bases and J 3 bases; bases outside gene matches: 2. The DNA for the CDR3 is TGTGCCAGCAGCACTAGCGGGAGTGACACCGGGGAGCTGTTTTTT. Its protein is CASSTSGSDTGELFF.

The rearrangement joins TRBV9 to TRBJ1-4; D unresolved. Trimming removed 0 bases from V and 4 bases from J, with 7 bases in between. CDR3 length: 14 amino acids. Germline loops: CDR1 SGDLS, CDR2 YYNGEE. CDR3: CASSVDNSNEKLFF. The CDR3 nucleotides are TGTGCCAGCAGCGTAGATAACAGTAATGAAAAACTGTTTTTT.

The chain combines TRBV4-2 with TRBJ2-6; 10 nucleotides align to TRBD1. The trim removed 1 base at V and 0 bases at J, leaving 3 bases unmatched. Germline CDR1 is LGHNA and CDR2 is YNFKEQ. CDR3 length equals 18 residues. CDR3 region: CASSQGQGANSGANVLTF. In nucleotides, the CDR3 is TGTGCCAGCAGCCAAGGACAGGGGGCCAACTCTGGGGCCAACGTCCTGACTTTC.

In its sample, this clonotype was seen a few times. V and J are TRBV4-2 and TRBJ2-7; 7 bases fit TRBD2. Germline values: CDR1 LGHNA, CDR2 YNFKEQ. V gave up 2 bases and J gave up 4 bases; unmatched junction bases: 11. This CDR3 is built from 16 residues. The CDR3 loop reads CASSQSPGRLEYEQYF. CDR3 sequence (DNA): TGTGCCAGCAGCCAAAGTCCCGGGAGGCTGGAGTACGAGCAGTACTTC.

The V and J genes are TRBV4-3 and TRBJ2-7; 9 nucleotides match TRBD2. The V segment lost 1 base and the J segment 3 bases; nucleotides outside the gene matches: 4. The CDR3 has 15 residues. Germline loops: CDR1 LGHNA, CDR2 YSLEER. In DNA, the CDR3 is TGCGCCAGCAGCCAAGGGGTTAGCGGGAGCTACGAGCAGTACTTC. Its protein product is CASSQGVSGSYEQYF.

The chain carries TRBV20-1 and TRBJ1-5, with TRBD1 identical over 11 bases. Germline values: CDR1 DFQATT, CDR2 SNEGSKA (reference sequence). Trimming at V came to 7 bases and at J to 2 bases, leaving 16 bases not matched to a gene. This CDR3 contains 18 residues. The CDR3 reads CSVPKGTGGSSGNQPQHF. In nucleotides, the CDR3 is TGCAGTGTACCAAAGGGGACAGGGGGTAGTTCGGGCAATCAGCCCCAGCATTTT.

The table lists this clonotype with a few counts. CDR3 amino acids: CATSRDRGVAEQYF. In DNA, the CDR3 is TGTGCCACCAGCAGAGATCGGGGGGTGGCGGAGCAGTACTTC. The V call is TRBV15, the J call TRBJ2-7; TRBD2 aligns across 7 bases. V was pared by 0 bases and J by 7 bases, with 6 bases of the junction left unmatched. From germline, CDR1 is LNHNV and CDR2 YYDKDF (reference sequence). The CDR3 consists of 14 residues.

The chain has TRBV29-1 and TRBJ2-3; 9 bases line up with TRBD2. This CDR3 contains 17 residues. V trimming: 1 base; J trimming: 1 base; junction bases outside the gene matches: 9. Germline CDR1 reads SQVTM; CDR2 reads ANQGSEA. The CDR3 loop reads CSVEAQAREGGTDTQYF. The CDR3 DNA sequence: TGCAGCGTTGAAGCTCAAGCGCGGGAGGGCGGCACAGATACGCAGTATTTT.

This chain connects TRBV12-3 or TRBV12-4 to TRBJ2-1; 9 positions agree with TRBD2. V shed 4 bases and J 14 bases; nucleotides not matched to a gene: 9. CDR3 length equals 13 residues. For the CDR3, the DNA is TGTGCCAGCAGTTACCTACCTAGCGGGGCCGAGTTCTTC. Protein: CASSYLPSGAEFF.

Concerning this clonotype: An end of the junction does not agree with germline; a read error may underlie this. The chain couples TRBV27 to TRBJ2-1; D could derive from TRBD1 or TRBD2 (6 bases each). This CDR3 is 17 amino acids long. CDR1 and CDR2 from the germline V gene are MNHEY and SMNVEV (reference sequence). The CDR3 region has the DNA TGTGTCAGCAGTCTGGGGGGTACCGGGACATGCTTATATGAGCAGTTCTTC. This gives the protein CVSSLGGTGTCLYEQFF.

The chain uses TRBV12-3 or TRBV12-4 and TRBJ2-5, with 7 bases lining up with TRBD1. Trimming cost V 2 bases and J 5 bases; bases outside gene matches: 5. The length of the CDR3 is 14 residues. This CDR3 is CASSLSDRAETQYF. CDR3 nucleotides: TGTGCCAGCAGTTTAAGTGACAGGGCTGAGACCCAGTACTTC.

The table lists this clonotype with a few counts. This chain joins TRBV5-1 and TRBJ2-2; D call uncertain. The CDR3 spans 14 residues. Deletions cut 4 bases from V and 5 bases from J, with 12 bases between. Germline-derived CDR1 and CDR2 are SGHRS and YFSETQ. CDR3 sequence reads: CASSRNMGTGELFF. As DNA, the CDR3 is TGCGCCAGCAGCCGAAATATGGGTACCGGGGAGCTGTTTTTT.

The chain recombines TRBV10-3 with TRBJ2-7; no definite D call. Germline loops: CDR1 ENHRY, CDR2 SYGVKD. V was cut by 5 bases and J by 2 bases, with 10 bases left in between. This CDR3 contains 13 residues. The CDR3 protein is CAISSDGTYEQYF. As DNA, the CDR3 is TGTGCCATCAGTTCGGACGGAACCTACGAGCAGTACTTC.

This clonotype came up many times. The chain couples TRBV9 to TRBJ1-2; no firm D call. There are 12 residues in the CDR3. CDR1 SGDLS and CDR2 YYNGEE come from the germline V gene. The V end was cut by 7 bases, the J end by 5 bases, with 12 bases between. CDR3 sequence (DNA): TGTGCCAGCGGCGGATTCCTGTATGGCTACACCTTC. It is translated as CASGGFLYGYTF.